The clone carrying this T cell receptor beta chain has more than one count but fewer than ten. The target antigen is unknown. This sample stems from a study of beta chain features in type 1 diabetes. Study-wide background: Cell yields, age and gender were similar between patients and healthy donors.

The study reverse transcribed the entire isolated RNA, so it sequenced expressed TCRB transcripts. TCRdb's copy holds only in-frame clones and misses some; the assay was immunoSEQ multiplex PCR. Found here are roughly 400,000 clones, 9.5% to 10% of them singletons; the top ten hold less than 0.65%. General study findings and limits: VDJ junctions in type 1 diabetes patients carried more deletions and fewer insertions. Within each of all four CD4+ subsets, Type 1 diabetes patients had TCRB CDR3s that were moderately but significantly shorter. Comparison showed that naive, central memory and Treg TCRB repertoires appeared more similar among patients than among healthy donors.

The germline V gene has CDR1 SGHAT and CDR2 FQNNGV. The CDR3 is made up of 15 amino acids. The trim removed 1 base at V and 6 bases at J, leaving 6 bases unmatched. Purity exceeding 98% was reached by all sorted populations. The receptor's source is a man younger than 45 with type 1 diabetes. Sequenced: central memory CD4+ T cells from blood. The V and J genes are TRBV11-2 and TRBJ1-5, with 7 bases matching TRBD1. CDR3 nucleotide sequence: TGTGCCAGCAGCTTAGTAGGAGGGGGCACTCAGCCCCAGCATTTT. Protein sequence: CASSLVGGGTQPQHF.